These 27 T cell receptor beta chains were all obtained from the same sample, sequenced in a study of blood T cells in healthy people across ages. Sample-barcoded 5' priming and a J-beta primer mix drove a second PCR of 7 to 11 cycles. TCRdb re-derived calls from the 5' RACE reads in MiXCR, one entry per CDR3 protein. The sample carries around 690,000 distinct CDR3 sequences, around 54% recorded once. The specimen was blood. The receptor source for this set is a man aged 55 to 70 in good health.

This clonotype was seen a few times. The chain carries TRBV7-2 and TRBJ2-6, with D tentatively TRBD1 (6 bases). The CDR3 spans 18 residues. Looked up from germline, CDR1 is SGHTA and CDR2 is FQGNSA. Trimming took off 2 bases at V and 0 bases at J, with 14 bases between the two ends. The DNA for the CDR3 is TGTGCCAGCAGCTTATCGGAAACAGGGATCTCTGGGGCCAACGTCCTGACTTTC. The encoded protein is CASSLSETGISGANVLTF.

The rearrangement links TRBV3-1 to TRBJ2-5; tentatively, D is TRBD1 or TRBD2 (5 bases each). In germline, CDR1 is LGHDT, CDR2 YNNKEL (reference sequence). V was clipped by 0 bases and J by 5 bases, with 22 bases between them. The CDR3 totals 18 residues. The CDR3 spells CASSQDWGTGPLGETQYF. The CDR3 coding sequence is TGTGCCAGCAGCCAAGATTGGGGGACCGGACCTCTGGGGGAGACCCAGTACTTC.

This chain uses TRBV6-6 with TRBJ1-5; D gene uncertain. Germline CDR1 reads MNHNY; CDR2 reads SVGAGI (reference sequence). V lost 10 bases, J lost 2 bases, and 9 bases lay in between. The CDR3 extends over 12 amino acids. CDR3 amino acids: CATREGNQPQHF. The CDR3 nucleotides are TGTGCCACCCGGGAGGGCAATCAGCCCCAGCATTTT.

CDR3 region: CASSLTRRDSEQFF. The CDR3 nucleotides read TGTGCCAGCAGTCTGACGCGGCGGGATAGTGAGCAGTTCTTC. The chain employs TRBV6-2 or TRBV6-3 and TRBJ2-1; perhaps TRBD2 as D (6 bases). V was shortened by 5 bases and J by 9 bases, with 17 bases between the two germline ends. Per germline, CDR1 MNHEY and CDR2 SVGEGT. The CDR3 totals 14 residues.

This sequence joins TRBV5-1 and TRBJ1-4; 9 bases align to TRBD1. This CDR3 contains 17 residues. The V gene end was trimmed by 0 bases and the J gene end by 5 bases; junction bases not matched to a gene: 8. The germline gives CDR1 SGHRS, CDR2 YFSETQ. As DNA, the CDR3 is TGCGCCAGCAGCTTGGGGGGACAGGGATGGTGGAATGAAAAACTGTTTTTT. Residues: CASSLGGQGWWNEKLFF.

This chain uses TRBV24-1 with TRBJ2-1; perhaps D is TRBD1 or TRBD2 (5 bases each). The V end lost 3 bases, the J end lost 8 bases, and 7 bases lay between the germline ends. The germline V gene has CDR1 KGHDR and CDR2 SFDVKD. This CDR3 comprises 12 residues. CDR3 nucleotides: TGTGCCACCAGTGATCGGGGCGATGAGCAGTTCTTC. This sequence encodes CATSDRGDEQFF.

V is TRBV4-2 and J is TRBJ2-3; D is uncertain. Germline loops: CDR1 LGHNA, CDR2 YNFKEQ. The CDR3 extends over 15 amino acids. Trimming pared 0 bases from V and 4 bases from J, leaving 11 bases between. As DNA, the CDR3 is TGTGCCAGCAGCCAAGACCGCGGTTTCGCAGATACGCAGTATTTT. This codes for CASSQDRGFADTQYF.

The chain recombines TRBV28 with TRBJ2-3; D possibly corresponds to TRBD1 (6 bases). Germline lookup yields CDR1 MDHEN and CDR2 SYDVKM. The CDR3 consists of 14 residues. V lost 9 bases, J lost 0 bases, and 13 bases lay in between. The CDR3 nucleotides read TGTGCCAGTCAACAGGGATATAGCACAGATACGCAGTATTTT. It yields the protein CASQQGYSTDTQYF.

This clonotype appeared a few times. The CDR3 coding sequence is TGCGCCAGCAGCTTGCCACCGGGAGGGGGATTAGCCAAAAACATTCAGTACTTC. It codes for CASSLPPGGGLAKNIQYF. The V and J genes are TRBV5-1 and TRBJ2-4; 8 bases are shared with TRBD2. CDR3 length equals 18 residues. From germline, CDR1 is SGHRS and CDR2 YFSETQ. J was trimmed by 0 bases and V by 1 base; bases with no gene match: 9.

The V call is TRBV20-1, the J call TRBJ2-4, with 9 nucleotides matching TRBD1. V was pared by 3 bases and J by 13 bases, with 16 bases of the junction left unmatched. The CDR3 covers 15 residues. CDR1 DFQATT and CDR2 SNEGSKA come from the germline V gene (reference sequence). In DNA, the CDR3 is TGCAGTGCTAGTGAACGACAGGGGGGAAACCGGGAGCAGTACTTC. It translates to CSASERQGGNREQYF.

This chain uses TRBV12-3 or TRBV12-4 with TRBJ2-5; D is uncertain. Gene TRBJ2-7 matches the end of the DNA better, so the J call may be wrong. The CDR3 has 11 residues. The CDR3 sequence is CASSWRHEQYF. The CDR3 DNA sequence: TGTGCCAGCAGTTGGCGACACGAGCAGTACTTC.

The V call is TRBV6-5, the J call TRBJ2-6; perhaps TRBD2 as D (6 bases). The CDR3 spans 16 residues. Trimming removed 6 bases at V and 4 bases at J, with 16 bases between. The germline CDR1 and CDR2 sequences are MNHEY and SVGAGI. The CDR3 DNA follows: TGTGCCAGCAGATTGGTAGGAGGGAACGGGGCCAACGTCCTGACTTTC. The encoded protein is CASRLVGGNGANVLTF.

This chain connects TRBV27 to TRBJ2-7, with D uncertain. This CDR3 contains 11 residues. CDR1 is MNHEY and CDR2 is SMNVEV in the germline V gene (reference sequence). The V gene lost 8 bases and the J gene lost 0 bases, with 5 bases spanning the gap. This chain's CDR3 is CASANSYEQYF. The CDR3, as DNA: TGTGCCAGCGCCAACTCCTACGAGCAGTACTTC.

This clonotype was seen a few times. An end of the junction does not agree with germline; a read error may underlie this. V is TRBV5-1 and J is TRBJ2-1; 10 bases fit TRBD1. In germline, CDR1 is SGHRS, CDR2 YFSETQ. The CDR3 extends over 14 amino acids. CDR3 bases: TGCGCCAGCAGATTGGGGACAGGGGTGAGTGAGCAGTTCTTC. As protein: CASRLGTGVSEQFF.

The rearrangement links TRBV5-1 to TRBJ2-5; tentatively, D is TRBD1 or TRBD2 (6 bases each). The assigned J gene may be wrong: the sequence end matches TRBJ2-7 better. Germline V CDR1 and CDR2: SGHRS, YFSETQ. The CDR3 runs to 14 residues. CDR3 nucleotides: TGCGCCAGCAGCTTGAACGTGGGGGGCGGCGAGCAGTACTTC. Protein: CASSLNVGGGEQYF.

The rearrangement uses TRBV21-1 and TRBJ2-2; no DNA check was done on the table's D call, TRBD1. TRBV21-1 is a documented pseudogene. The CDR3 is made up of 14 amino acids. Here the CDR3 reads CASRGGYGTGELFF. The CDR3 DNA sequence: TGTGCCAGCAGGGGGGGCTATGGGACCGGGGAGCTGTTTTTT.

J is TRBJ2-1 and V is TRBV11-2, with 7 positions matching TRBD1. Trimming at V came to 2 bases and at J to 7 bases, leaving 5 bases not matched to a gene. The germline CDR1 and CDR2 sequences are SGHAT and FQNNGV. This CDR3 spans 14 amino acids. Written as DNA, the CDR3 is TGTGCCAGCAGCTTATCCATACAGGGGAATGAGCAGTTCTTC. Protein: CASSLSIQGNEQFF.

This sequence joins TRBV20-1 and TRBJ1-2; tentatively, D is TRBD1 (6 bases). CDR1 and CDR2 from the germline V gene are DFQATT and SNEGSKA (reference sequence). V lost 6 bases, J lost 2 bases, and 16 bases lay in between. The CDR3 spans 14 residues. CDR3 sequence reads: CSAQVGQGNYGYTF. CDR3 DNA: TGCAGTGCGCAAGTTGGGCAGGGGAACTATGGCTACACCTTC.

The rearrangement links TRBV6-5 to TRBJ2-1; maybe TRBD2 (6 bases). The CDR3 is 13 amino acids. The germline V gene encodes CDR1 MNHEY and CDR2 SVGAGI. V lost 5 bases and J lost 9, with 14 bases in between. The CDR3 sequence is CASSPIIGGEQFF. CDR3 nucleotides: TGTGCCAGCAGTCCAATTATCGGGGGTGAGCAGTTCTTC.

The chain combines TRBV6-1 with TRBJ2-2; D may be TRBD2 (6 bases). This CDR3 has 15 amino acids. V was cut by 6 bases and J by 7 bases, with 18 bases left in between. Germline V lookup: CDR1 MNHNS, CDR2 SASEGT. CDR3 sequence: CASRDGLLRSGELFF. The CDR3 DNA follows: TGTGCCAGCAGGGACGGACTATTGCGGAGCGGGGAGCTGTTTTTT.

This chain joins TRBV4-1 and TRBJ2-2; D is unclear. The CDR3 length is 16 residues. Germline-derived CDR1 and CDR2 are MGHRA and YSYEKL. Trimming removed 0 bases at V and 0 bases at J, with 8 bases between. The CDR3 is CASSQDFLANTGELFF. CDR3 nucleotides: TGCGCCAGCAGCCAAGACTTCTTAGCGAACACCGGGGAGCTGTTTTTT.

This rearrangement joins TRBV6-5 to TRBJ1-3; TRBD1 matches 7 bases. The CDR3 sequence is 15 residues long. Germline CDR1 MNHEY, CDR2 SVGAGI. With V trimmed by 4 bases and J by 1 base, 4 bases remained unmatched. CDR3 loop: CASSFDRVSGNTIYF. Written as DNA, the CDR3 is TGTGCCAGCAGTTTCGACAGGGTTTCTGGAAACACCATATATTTT.

Only a few counts were recorded for this clonotype. The V call is TRBV27, the J call TRBJ2-1; D not resolved. The CDR3 has 13 residues. Germline V lookup: CDR1 MNHEY, CDR2 SMNVEV (reference sequence). V lost 2 bases, J lost 11 bases, and 13 bases lay in between. This CDR3 reads CASSLSAGLQQFF. CDR3 coding DNA: TGTGCCAGCAGTTTAAGCGCTGGCCTCCAGCAGTTCTTC.

This chain links TRBV6-2 or TRBV6-3 with TRBJ1-5; TRBD1 might be the D (5 bases). The CDR3 sequence is 14 residues long. Germline V gives CDR1 MNHEY, CDR2 SVGEGT. V shed 6 bases and J shed 2 bases, with 11 bases lying between them. The CDR3: CASRDGGGNQPQHF. Written as DNA, the CDR3 is TGTGCCAGCAGAGATGGAGGGGGCAATCAGCCCCAGCATTTT.

This clonotype was found once. The gene calls are TRBV25-1 and TRBJ1-1; D might be TRBD1 (6 bases). The V end was cut by 6 bases, the J end by 5 bases, with 16 bases between. CDR1 is MGHDK, CDR2 SYGVNS, per germline. This CDR3 has 14 amino acids. CDR3 nucleotides: TGTGCCAGCAGAACACACCAGGGGAGGACTGAAGCTTTCTTT. Amino acid sequence: CASRTHQGRTEAFF.

This clonotype has just a few counts. The chain joins TRBV10-3 to TRBJ2-5; D tentatively reads TRBD1 or TRBD2 (5 bases each). Judging by the DNA end, TRBJ2-7 fits better; the J call may be wrong. From germline, CDR1 is ENHRY and CDR2 SYGVKD. The CDR3 sequence is 13 residues long. This CDR3 is CATTRDGYYEQYF. As DNA, the CDR3 is TGTGCCACCACGAGGGACGGATACTACGAGCAGTACTTC.

A single count supports this clonotype. A read error may produce the germline difference seen at one junction end. V and J are TRBV20-1 and TRBJ1-4; D gene uncertain. CDR3 size: 13 residues. The germline V gene has CDR1 DFQATT and CDR2 SNEGSKA (reference sequence). CDR3 in DNA: TGCAGTGCTAACCGGGCCTTGAATGAAAAGCTGTTTTTT. It yields the protein CSANRALNEKLFF.